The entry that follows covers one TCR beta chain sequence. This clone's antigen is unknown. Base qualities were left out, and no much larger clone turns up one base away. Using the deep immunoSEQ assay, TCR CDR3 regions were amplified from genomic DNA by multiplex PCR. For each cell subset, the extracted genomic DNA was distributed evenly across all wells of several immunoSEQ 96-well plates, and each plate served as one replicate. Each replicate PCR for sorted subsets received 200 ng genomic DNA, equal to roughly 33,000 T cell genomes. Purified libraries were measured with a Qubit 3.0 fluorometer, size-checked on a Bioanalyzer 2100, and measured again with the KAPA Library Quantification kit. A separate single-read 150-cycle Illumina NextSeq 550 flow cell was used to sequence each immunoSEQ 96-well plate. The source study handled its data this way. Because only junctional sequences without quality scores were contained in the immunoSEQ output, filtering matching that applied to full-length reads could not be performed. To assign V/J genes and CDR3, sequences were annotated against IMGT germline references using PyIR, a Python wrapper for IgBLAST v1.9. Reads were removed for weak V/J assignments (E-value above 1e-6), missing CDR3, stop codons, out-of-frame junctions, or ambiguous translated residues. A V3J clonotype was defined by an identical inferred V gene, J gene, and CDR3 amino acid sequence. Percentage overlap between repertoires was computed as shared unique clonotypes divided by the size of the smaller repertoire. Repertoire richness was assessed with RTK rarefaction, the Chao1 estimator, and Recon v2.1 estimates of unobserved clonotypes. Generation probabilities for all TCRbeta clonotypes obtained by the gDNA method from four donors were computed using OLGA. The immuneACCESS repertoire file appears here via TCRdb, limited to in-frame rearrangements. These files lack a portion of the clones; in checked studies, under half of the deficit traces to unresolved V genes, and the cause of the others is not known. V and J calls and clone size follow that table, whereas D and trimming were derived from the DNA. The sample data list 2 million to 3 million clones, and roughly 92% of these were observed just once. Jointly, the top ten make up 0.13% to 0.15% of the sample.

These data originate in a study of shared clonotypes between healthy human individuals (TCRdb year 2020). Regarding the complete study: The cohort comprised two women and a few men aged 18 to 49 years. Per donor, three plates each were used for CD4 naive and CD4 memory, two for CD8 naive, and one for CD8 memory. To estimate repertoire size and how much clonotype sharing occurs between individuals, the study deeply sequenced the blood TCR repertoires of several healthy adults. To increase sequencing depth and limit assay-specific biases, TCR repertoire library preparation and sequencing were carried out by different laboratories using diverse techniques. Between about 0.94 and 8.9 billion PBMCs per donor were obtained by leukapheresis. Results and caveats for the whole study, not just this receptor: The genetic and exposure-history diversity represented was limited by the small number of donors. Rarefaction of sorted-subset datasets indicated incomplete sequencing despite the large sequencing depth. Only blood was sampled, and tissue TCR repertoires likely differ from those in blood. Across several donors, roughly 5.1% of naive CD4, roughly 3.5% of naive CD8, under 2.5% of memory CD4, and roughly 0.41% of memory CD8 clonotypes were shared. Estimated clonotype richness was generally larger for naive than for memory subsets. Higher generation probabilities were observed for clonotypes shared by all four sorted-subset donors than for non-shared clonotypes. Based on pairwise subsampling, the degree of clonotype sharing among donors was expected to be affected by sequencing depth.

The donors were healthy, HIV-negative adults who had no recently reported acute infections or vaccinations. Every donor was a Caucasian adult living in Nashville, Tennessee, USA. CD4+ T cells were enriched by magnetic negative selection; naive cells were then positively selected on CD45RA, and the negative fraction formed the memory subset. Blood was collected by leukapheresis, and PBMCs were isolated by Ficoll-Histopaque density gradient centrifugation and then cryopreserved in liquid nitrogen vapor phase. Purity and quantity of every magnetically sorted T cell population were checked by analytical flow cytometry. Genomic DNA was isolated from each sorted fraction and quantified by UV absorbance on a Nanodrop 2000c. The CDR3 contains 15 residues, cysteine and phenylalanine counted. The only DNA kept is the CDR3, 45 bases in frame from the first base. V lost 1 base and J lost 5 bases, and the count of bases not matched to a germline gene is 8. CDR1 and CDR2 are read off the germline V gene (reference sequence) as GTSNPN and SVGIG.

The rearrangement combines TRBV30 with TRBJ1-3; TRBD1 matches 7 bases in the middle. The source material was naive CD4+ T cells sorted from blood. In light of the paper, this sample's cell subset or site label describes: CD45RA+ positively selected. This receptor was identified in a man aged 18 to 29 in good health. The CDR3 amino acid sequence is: CAWSAGGNLRNTIYF. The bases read TGTGCCTGGAGTGCAGGGGGTAATCTTCGAAACACCATATATTTT.